These 9 T cell receptor beta chains were sequenced from one sample in a study of vaccination effects on CD4 cells after COVID-19. Expansion with viral peptide pools was applied to antigen-specific CD4+ T cells by the ViraFEST assay prior to sequencing. Cells that had been cultured for 10 days were the source of isolated CD4+ T cells. Here immunoSEQ multiplex PCR was the method, and the copy in TCRdb shows in-frame clones only, minus some. Here the sample spans tens of thousands of clones, around 74% being singletons. These receptors have no known antigen. This specimen was CD4+ T cells from PBMCs cultured with HCoV-229E spike peptides, taken before COVID-19 vaccination. These receptors all stem from a human donor who received a COVID-19 vaccine.

This clone was observed a handful of times. The CDR3, as DNA: TGCAGTGCCCCGGTGGACGGCTACACCTTC. It yields the protein CSAPVDGYTF. J is TRBJ1-2 and V is TRBV20-1, with unresolved D. CDR3 length: 10 amino acids. CDR1 and CDR2 (germline): DFQATT, SNEGSKA (reference sequence). The V and J ends lost 6 bases and 8 bases respectively, with 10 bases between them.

The rearrangement uses TRBV5-1 and TRBJ1-6; 7 nucleotides match TRBD1. In germline, CDR1 is SGHRS, CDR2 YFSETQ. The trim removed 7 bases at V and 7 bases at J, leaving 11 bases unmatched. The CDR3 is 15 residues long. The CDR3 DNA is TGCGCCAGCGCTCCTCCGGGACAGACGAATTCACCCCTCCACTTT. It codes for CASAPPGQTNSPLHF.

This chain joins TRBV5-1 and TRBJ1-1; D is possibly TRBD1 (5 bases). The CDR3 totals 14 residues. CDR1 is SGHRS, CDR2 YFSETQ, per germline. With 2 bases removed from V and 4 bases from J, the gap between germline ends came to 12 bases. CDR3 amino acids: CASSFSGTSTEAFF. The DNA of the CDR3 is TGCGCCAGCAGCTTTTCCGGGACCAGCACTGAAGCTTTCTTT.

A word on this clone: An end of the junction does not agree with germline; a read error may underlie this. The chain is built from TRBV2 and TRBJ2-2; no clear D gene. The germline V gene has CDR1 SNHLY and CDR2 FYNNEI. The CDR3 spans 13 residues. CDR3 sequence: CASREDWTGELFF. The CDR3 DNA follows: TGTGCCAGCAGGGAAGACTGGACCGGGGAGCTGTTTTTT.

The chain links TRBV7-2 to TRBJ1-6; TRBD1 matches at 9 bases. Per germline, CDR1 SGHTA and CDR2 FQGNSA. V shed 4 bases and J 10 bases; nucleotides not matched to a gene: 5. CDR3 length: 14 amino acids. CDR3 sequence (DNA): TGTGCCAGCAGCTCACAGGGGGCTTACTCACCCCTCCACTTT. Its protein is CASSSQGAYSPLHF.

This chain connects TRBV19 to TRBJ1-4, with D uncertain. CDR1 is LNHDA, CDR2 SQIVND, per germline (reference sequence). CDR3 length: 13 residues. V dropped 8 bases and J dropped 4 bases, with 11 bases sitting between them. The CDR3 sequence: CASQRRINEKLFF. The CDR3 nucleotides are TGTGCCAGTCAAAGGAGGATTAATGAAAAACTGTTTTTT. The full variable domain, completed using reference TRBV19 and TRBJ1-4, is DGGITQSPKYLFRKEGQNVTLSCEQNLNHDAMYWYRQDPGQGLRLIYYSQIVNDFQKGDIAEGYSVSREKKESFPLTVTSAQKNPTAFYLCASQRRINEKLFFGSGTQLSVL.

This clone was recorded only once. The chain is built from TRBV3-1 (or the pseudogene TRBV3-2) and TRBJ2-3; D is unresolved. The CDR3 length is 13 residues. Trimming cost V 0 bases and J 15 bases, with 16 bases left between them. The germline V gene encodes CDR1 LGHDT and CDR2 YNNKEL (reference sequence). The CDR3 is CASSQDTLRPCYF. DNA for the CDR3: TGTGCCAGCAGCCAAGACACGTTAAGGCCTTGTTATTTT.

The gene calls are TRBV10-3 and TRBJ2-2; 7 bases align to TRBD1. The CDR3 length is 15 residues. CDR1 and CDR2 (germline): ENHRY, SYGVKD. With 6 bases clipped from V and 3 bases from J, the junction kept 7 bases outside the gene matches. CDR3 sequence reads: CAIRRGQVDTGELFF. The CDR3 nucleotides are TGTGCCATCAGGAGAGGACAGGTGGACACCGGGGAGCTGTTTTTT.

The chain carries TRBV6-4 and TRBJ2-2; 9 nucleotides line up with TRBD1. This CDR3 spans 15 amino acids. The junction had 8 bases not matched to a gene; V was cut back by 6 bases and J by 6 bases. CDR1 and CDR2 (germline): MRHNA, SNTAGT. The chain's CDR3 is CASSRTGVTPGELFF. Here the CDR3 DNA reads TGTGCCAGCAGCAGGACAGGGGTTACCCCCGGGGAGCTGTTTTTT.